These 26 T cell receptor beta chains were sequenced from one sample in a study of metastatic and nonmetastatic thyroid tumors. Thyroid surgery was preceded by no treatment in any patient. TCRdb re-called the PCR reads with MiXCR. Altogether approximately 41,000 clones are present, 28% being singletons, with the ten largest covering around 9.6%. The sequenced sample consisted of blood. Receptor source: a male donor with papillary thyroid cancer or a benign thyroid nodule (not recorded which). Some clones in this sample may be carry-over from other donors' samples.

The chain recombines TRBV30 with TRBJ2-3; 9 bases match TRBD2. Looked up from germline, CDR1 is GTSNPN and CDR2 is SVGIG (reference sequence). The CDR3 length is 16 residues. Germline trimming cut 2 bases from V and 4 bases from J; bases unmatched to any gene: 10. The CDR3 spells CAWSRVSGSLADTQYF. In DNA, the CDR3 is TGTGCCTGGAGTCGGGTTAGCGGGAGTCTTGCAGATACGCAGTATTTT.

The chain recombines TRBV4-1 with TRBJ2-6; no definite D call. Trimming took off 4 bases at V and 0 bases at J, with 7 bases between the two ends. This CDR3 comprises 15 residues. Germline V gene data show CDR1 as MGHRA and CDR2 as YSYEKL. In DNA, the CDR3 is TGCGCCAGCAGCCGAGAAAACTCTGGGGCCAACGTCCTGACTTTC. This gives the protein CASSRENSGANVLTF.

The rearrangement uses TRBV13 and TRBJ2-7; possible D gene TRBD2, 6 bases. Germline V CDR1 and CDR2: PRHDT, FYEKMQ (reference sequence). The CDR3 is 13 amino acids. Trimming left V 3 bases short and J 7 bases short, with 13 bases between. CDR3 coding DNA: TGTGCCAGCAGCTTGAATTCCGCGGGGGAGCAGTACTTC. Amino acid sequence: CASSLNSAGEQYF.

This clone was found many times. The chain couples TRBV20-1 to TRBJ2-3, with 8 bases lining up with TRBD2. CDR1 is DFQATT, CDR2 SNEGSKA, per germline (reference sequence). This CDR3 is 15 amino acids long. Trimming at V came to 3 bases and at J to 2 bases, leaving 7 bases not matched to a gene. CDR3 residues: CSASPTSGLTDTQYF. The CDR3 DNA sequence: TGCAGTGCTAGTCCTACTAGCGGACTCACAGATACGCAGTATTTT.

On this clone: Since the CDR3 does not end with the conserved phenylalanine or tryptophan, this likely comes from a read error. It is unclear where the CDR3 begins or ends on the DNA, so no DNA is shown, and the CDR3 is as TCRdb lists it. The CDR3 spells CASSRGQGAGQPKHL. The rearrangement links TRBV7-8 to TRBJ1-5; TRBD1, the table's D call, lacks a check against the DNA. The CDR3 adds up to 15 amino acids, both ends counted. CDR1 is SGHVS and CDR2 is FQNEAQ in the germline V gene.

V usage is TRBV4-2 and J usage is TRBJ2-1; the D is unclear. This CDR3 is 14 amino acids long. V gave up 1 base and J gave up 8 bases, with 12 bases separating them. CDR1 and CDR2 from the germline V gene are LGHNA and YNFKEQ. CDR3 DNA: TGTGCCAGCAGCCAAGTTTCTGGCGAGGATGAGCAGTTCTTC. Amino acids: CASSQVSGEDEQFF.

The J gene is TRBJ1-3, the V gene TRBV5-1; unclear D gene. CDR3 size: 13 residues. Germline V lookup: CDR1 SGHRS, CDR2 YFSETQ. Trimming stripped 4 bases from V and 4 bases from J, with 9 bases between. CDR3 DNA sequence: TGCGCCAGCAGCGCGATACAGGGAAACACCATATATTTT. As protein: CASSAIQGNTIYF.

This clone appeared many times. This chain connects TRBV5-1 to TRBJ2-3, with D possibly being TRBD1 or TRBD2 (5 bases each). Germline V gene sequence: CDR1 SGHRS, CDR2 YFSETQ. CDR3 length: 14 residues. V was pared by 2 bases and J by 1 base, with 8 bases between. Here the CDR3 reads CASSFLGGTDTQYF. CDR3 sequence (DNA): TGCGCCAGCAGCTTTCTGGGGGGCACAGATACGCAGTATTTT.

V gene TRBV4-1 combines with J gene TRBJ2-5, with TRBD2 matching over 16 bases. Germline values: CDR1 MGHRA, CDR2 YSYEKL. V shed 3 bases and J 3 bases; nucleotides not matched to a gene: 10. This CDR3 spans 19 amino acids. The CDR3 sequence is CASSHPGLAGGPYKETQYF. CDR3 nucleotides: TGCGCCAGCAGCCACCCGGGACTAGCGGGGGGGCCGTACAAAGAGACCCAGTACTTC.

V is TRBV11-1 and J is TRBJ2-2; possible D gene TRBD1, 6 bases. There are 17 residues in the CDR3. Trimming pared 5 bases from V and 2 bases from J, leaving 18 bases between. Germline V gene data show CDR1 as SGHAT and CDR2 as FQDESV (reference sequence). CDR3 region: CASSTRGQSLNTGELFF. In nucleotides, the CDR3 is TGTGCCAGCAGCACACGCGGACAGAGTCTAAACACCGGGGAGCTGTTTTTT.

This clone was picked up one time. The V gene is TRBV7-9, the J gene TRBJ2-5; D is uncertain. V was shortened by 5 bases and J by 13 bases, with 23 bases between the two germline ends. The CDR3 extends over 14 amino acids. The V gene's germline CDR1 is SEHNR and CDR2 FQNEAQ (reference sequence). In nucleotides, the CDR3 is TGTGCCAGCAGCCCCTCGGTCAGTCGTGGGTCCCTGTACTTC. Its protein product is CASSPSVSRGSLYF.

This chain joins TRBV3-1 and TRBJ2-1, with no clear D. Per germline, CDR1 LGHDT and CDR2 YNNKEL (reference sequence). V lost 4 bases to trimming and J lost 2 bases, with 12 bases between them. The length of the CDR3 is 15 residues. The CDR3 region is CASSRGTQTYNEQFF. CDR3 nucleotides: TGTGCCAGCAGCCGCGGTACTCAAACCTACAATGAGCAGTTCTTC.

This clone was observed many times. The genes are TRBV3-1 and TRBJ1-4, with 8 bases fitting TRBD1. The CDR3 totals 14 residues. J was trimmed by 10 bases and V by 4 bases; bases with no gene match: 8. Germline V gene sequence: CDR1 LGHDT, CDR2 YNNKEL (reference sequence). CDR3: CASSPLGTGGKLFF. CDR3 bases: TGTGCCAGCAGCCCTTTGGGAACAGGGGGAAAACTGTTTTTT.

This clone occurred many times. The rearrangement uses TRBV5-1 and TRBJ2-2; no firm D call. Trimming removed 4 bases from V and 1 base from J, with 5 bases in between. The germline V gene encodes CDR1 SGHRS and CDR2 YFSETQ. This CDR3 is 13 amino acids long. CDR3 DNA sequence: TGCGCCAGCAGCGATGGGAACACCGGGGAGCTGTTTTTT. As protein: CASSDGNTGELFF.

In its sample, this clone was seen many times. The sample contains more than one DNA sequence encoding this CDR3. The chain links TRBV6-5 to TRBJ1-3; D call uncertain. The germline gives CDR1 MNHEY, CDR2 SVGAGI. This CDR3 has 13 amino acids. The V end was cut by 2 bases, the J end by 4 bases, with 6 bases between. Here the CDR3 reads CASSYKGGNTIYF. The DNA for the CDR3 is TGTGCCAGCAGTTACAAGGGAGGAAACACCATATATTTT.

This clone is medium-sized (0.01 to 0.1%) within its sample. The V and J genes are TRBV12-3 or TRBV12-4 and TRBJ2-5; D not resolved. The CDR3 spans 13 residues. Trimming pared 7 bases from V and 4 bases from J, leaving 13 bases between. The CDR3 region has the DNA TGTGCCAGCACCGATTTGATGGGAGAGACCCAGTACTTC. Translating it yields CASTDLMGETQYF.

The gene calls are TRBV6-1 and TRBJ2-1, with D possibly being TRBD1 (5 bases). V was cut by 7 bases and J by 5 bases, with 15 bases left in between. Germline V gene lookup returns CDR1 MNHNS and CDR2 SASEGT. The CDR3 extends over 14 amino acids. CDR3 sequence (DNA): TGTGCCAGCAATGGGGCAGGTTCTAACAATGAGCAGTTCTTC. This encodes CASNGAGSNNEQFF.

J is TRBJ2-6 and V is TRBV11-1; the D is unclear. CDR1 and CDR2 (germline): SGHAT, FQDESV (reference sequence). This CDR3 region has 15 residues. The V gene lost 1 base and the J gene lost 4 bases, with 8 bases spanning the gap. The CDR3 DNA sequence: TGTGCCAGCAGCTTAGGTCCAACCGGGGCCAACGTCCTGACTTTC. Its protein product is CASSLGPTGANVLTF.

This clone is medium-sized in the sample. The rearrangement joins TRBV28 to TRBJ1-2; D remains unclear. V was trimmed by 6 bases and J by 7 bases, leaving 15 bases between them. The CDR3 totals 13 residues. Germline V gives CDR1 MDHEN, CDR2 SYDVKM. The CDR3 protein is CASSLDMTIGYTF. The CDR3 nucleotides read TGTGCCAGCAGCCTCGACATGACAATTGGCTACACCTTC.

This chain joins TRBV11-2 and TRBJ2-5; 7 bases align to TRBD1. Germline values: CDR1 SGHAT, CDR2 FQNNGV. This CDR3 region has 13 residues. J lost 4 bases, V lost 3 bases, and 2 bases had no gene match. CDR3 DNA: TGTGCCAGCAGCTTTTCAGGGGGAGAGACCCAGTACTTC. Protein product: CASSFSGGETQYF.

Many counts were recorded for this clone. The V and J genes are TRBV7-3 and TRBJ2-6; D is unclear. This CDR3 has 15 amino acids. CDR1 and CDR2 from the germline V gene are SGHTA and FQGTGA. The ends were cut back, 5 bases at V and 3 bases at J, with 11 bases in the middle. The CDR3 reads CASSQNLFGANVLTF. DNA of the CDR3: TGTGCCAGCAGCCAAAACCTTTTTGGGGCCAACGTCCTGACTTTC.

This clone was observed at least ten times. The V call is TRBV2, the J call TRBJ2-1; no definite D call. The ends were cut back, 3 bases at V and 0 bases at J, with 12 bases in the middle. This CDR3 has 16 amino acids. Germline V CDR1 and CDR2: SNHLY, FYNNEI. Here the CDR3 DNA reads TGTGCCAGCAGTGATCTGGACCGCAGCTCCTACAATGAGCAGTTCTTC. This sequence encodes CASSDLDRSSYNEQFF.

This clone was detected many times. The CDR3 sequence: CASMSSGNTIYF. The CDR3, as DNA: TGTGCCAGCATGAGCTCTGGAAACACCATATATTTT. The rearrangement links TRBV6-1 to TRBJ1-3, with D uncertain. Looked up from germline, CDR1 is MNHNS and CDR2 is SASEGT. Trimming left V 7 bases short and J 0 bases short, with 4 bases between. There are 12 residues in the CDR3.

The CDR3 region has the DNA TGTGCCAGCTCACCAGGACAGGCCCACACTGAAGCTTTCTTT. It yields the protein CASSPGQAHTEAFF. The chain carries TRBV18 and TRBJ1-1, with 7 nucleotides matching TRBD1. The CDR3 totals 14 residues. Losses at the gene ends were 2 bases for V and 3 bases for J; bases not matched to a gene: 3. CDR1 is KGHSH, CDR2 LQKENI, per germline.

This clone was seen many times. The V call is TRBV19, the J call TRBJ1-5; D is possibly TRBD1 (5 bases). The germline gives CDR1 LNHDA, CDR2 SQIVND (reference sequence). The CDR3 is 16 amino acids. V was clipped by 3 bases and J by 4 bases, with 16 bases between them. The CDR3 loop reads CASSMYVSGNNQPQHF. The CDR3 region has the DNA TGTGCCAGTAGTATGTATGTGTCAGGGAATAATCAGCCCCAGCATTTT.

The rearrangement joins TRBV28 to TRBJ2-7; TRBD1 matches 8 bases. There are 12 residues in the CDR3. The V gene's germline CDR1 is MDHEN and CDR2 SYDVKM. The V and J ends lost 7 bases and 7 bases, in that order; junction bases with no gene match: 6. The CDR3 coding sequence is TGTGCCAGCAACGGACAGGGTGAAGAGCAGTACTTC. It yields the protein CASNGQGEEQYF.